The 2 T cell receptor beta chains below come from one sample, sequenced in a study of T cells after yellow fever vaccination. TCRdb reprocessed the 5' RACE reads via MiXCR and lists one record per CDR3 protein. The sample records 450,000 to 650,000 distinct CDR3 sequences, less than 25% being singletons. The material sequenced was PBMCs, taken roughly 20 days after the first yellow fever vaccination. The receptors derive from a man between 18 and 35 years old who received the YFV17D yellow fever vaccine.

The table lists this clonotype with many counts. The chain uses TRBV6-1 and TRBJ1-6; 7 positions agree with TRBD1. Germline V lookup: CDR1 MNHNS, CDR2 SASEGT. There are 14 residues in the CDR3. With V trimmed by 6 bases and J by 10 bases, 9 bases remained unmatched. CDR3 in amino acids: CASRRTGQISPLHF. The CDR3 DNA is TGTGCCAGCAGGCGGACAGGACAGATCTCACCCCTCCACTTT.

The sample holds a few counts of this clonotype. The chain employs TRBV6-2 or TRBV6-3 and TRBJ2-2; 8 nucleotides agree with TRBD2. This CDR3 is built from 15 residues. The germline gives CDR1 MNHEY, CDR2 SVGEGT. V lost 4 bases, J lost 6 bases, and 7 bases stayed unmatched. This CDR3 reads CASSSLLAVAGELFF. CDR3 sequence (DNA): TGTGCCAGCAGTTCTTTACTAGCGGTCGCCGGGGAGCTGTTTTTT.